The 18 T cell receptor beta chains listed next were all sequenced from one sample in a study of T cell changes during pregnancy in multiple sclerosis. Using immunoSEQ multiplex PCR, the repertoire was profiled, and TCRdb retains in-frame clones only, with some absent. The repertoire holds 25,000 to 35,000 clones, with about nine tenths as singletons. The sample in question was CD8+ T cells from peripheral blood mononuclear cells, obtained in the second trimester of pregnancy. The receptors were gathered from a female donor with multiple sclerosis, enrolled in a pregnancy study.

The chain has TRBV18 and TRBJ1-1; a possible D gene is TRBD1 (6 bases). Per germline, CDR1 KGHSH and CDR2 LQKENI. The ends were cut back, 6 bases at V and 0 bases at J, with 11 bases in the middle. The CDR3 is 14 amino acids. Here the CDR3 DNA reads TGTGCCAGCTCCCCAGGACAGTTGAACACTGAAGCTTTCTTT. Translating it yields CASSPGQLNTEAFF.

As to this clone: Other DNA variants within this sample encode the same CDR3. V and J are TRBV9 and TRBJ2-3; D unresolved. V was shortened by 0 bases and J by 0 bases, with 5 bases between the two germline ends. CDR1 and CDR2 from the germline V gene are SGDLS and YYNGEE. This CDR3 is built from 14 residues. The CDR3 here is CASSVGGSTDTQYF. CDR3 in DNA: TGTGCCAGCAGCGTAGGAGGTAGCACAGATACGCAGTATTTT.

CDR3 nucleotides: TGTGCCAGCAGCTTGGAAACAGGGAGCCACTATGGCTACACCTTC. It translates to CASSLETGSHYGYTF. V gene TRBV5-5 combines with J gene TRBJ1-2; D perhaps matches TRBD1 (6 bases). V gave up 0 bases and J gave up 3 bases, with 12 bases separating them. Germline loops: CDR1 SGHKS, CDR2 YYEKEE (reference sequence). The CDR3 has 15 residues.

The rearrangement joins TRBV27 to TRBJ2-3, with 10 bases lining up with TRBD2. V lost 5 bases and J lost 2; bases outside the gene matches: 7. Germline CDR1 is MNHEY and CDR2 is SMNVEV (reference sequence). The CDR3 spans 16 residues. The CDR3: CASSIIAGGYTDTQYF. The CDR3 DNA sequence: TGTGCCAGCAGTATAATAGCGGGGGGATACACAGATACGCAGTATTTT.

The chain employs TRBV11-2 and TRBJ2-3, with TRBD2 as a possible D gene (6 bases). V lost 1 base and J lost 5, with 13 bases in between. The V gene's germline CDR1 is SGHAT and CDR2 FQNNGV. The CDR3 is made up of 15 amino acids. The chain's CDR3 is CASSLVGGGGDTQYF. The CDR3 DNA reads TGTGCCAGCAGCTTAGTCGGGGGAGGTGGAGATACGCAGTATTTT.

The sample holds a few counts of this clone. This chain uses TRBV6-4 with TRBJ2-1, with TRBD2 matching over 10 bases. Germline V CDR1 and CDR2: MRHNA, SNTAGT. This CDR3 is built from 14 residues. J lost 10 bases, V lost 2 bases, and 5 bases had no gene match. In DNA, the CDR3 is TGTGCCAGCAGTGACGGGACTAGCGCACGGGAGCAGTTCTTC. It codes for CASSDGTSAREQFF.

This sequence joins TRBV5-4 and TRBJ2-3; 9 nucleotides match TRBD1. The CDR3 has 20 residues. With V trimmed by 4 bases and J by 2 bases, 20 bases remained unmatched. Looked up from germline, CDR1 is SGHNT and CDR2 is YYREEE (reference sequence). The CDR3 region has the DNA TGTGCCAGCAGCAAGGGGATACCGGGACAGGGTTTTTCCCTCACAGATACGCAGTATTTT. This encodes CASSKGIPGQGFSLTDTQYF.

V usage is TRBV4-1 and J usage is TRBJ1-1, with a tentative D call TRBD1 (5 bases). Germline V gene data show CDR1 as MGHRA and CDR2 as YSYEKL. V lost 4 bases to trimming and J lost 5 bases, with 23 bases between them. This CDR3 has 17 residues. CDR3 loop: CASSRKSGAGLDTEAFF. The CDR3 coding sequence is TGCGCCAGCAGCCGGAAGTCGGGCGCGGGACTAGATACTGAAGCTTTCTTT.

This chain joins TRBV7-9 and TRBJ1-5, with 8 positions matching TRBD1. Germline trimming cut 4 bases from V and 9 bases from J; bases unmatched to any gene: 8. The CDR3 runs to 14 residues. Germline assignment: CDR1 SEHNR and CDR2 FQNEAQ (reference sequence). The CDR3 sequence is CASSSGQGTTPQHF. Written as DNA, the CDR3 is TGTGCCAGCAGCTCCGGACAGGGCACGACGCCCCAGCATTTT.

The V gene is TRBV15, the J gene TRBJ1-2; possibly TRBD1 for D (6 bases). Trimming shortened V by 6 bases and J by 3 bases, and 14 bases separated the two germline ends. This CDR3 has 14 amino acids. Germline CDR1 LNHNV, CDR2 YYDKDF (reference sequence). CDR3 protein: CATRETGFDYGYTF. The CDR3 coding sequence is TGTGCCACCAGAGAAACAGGGTTTGACTATGGCTACACCTTC.

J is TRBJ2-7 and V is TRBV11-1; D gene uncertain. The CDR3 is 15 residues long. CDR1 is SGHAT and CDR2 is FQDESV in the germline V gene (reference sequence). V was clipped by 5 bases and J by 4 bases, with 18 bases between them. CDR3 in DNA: TGTGCCAGCAGCCAGCGTGGTCGGTTACCGTACGAGCAGTACTTC. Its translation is CASSQRGRLPYEQYF.

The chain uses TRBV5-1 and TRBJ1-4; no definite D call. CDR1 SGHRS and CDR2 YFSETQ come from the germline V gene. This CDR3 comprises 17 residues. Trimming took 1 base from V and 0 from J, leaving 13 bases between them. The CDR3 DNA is TGCGCCAGCAGCTTGAGCCAAGAGAGGGCAACTAATGAAAAACTGTTTTTT. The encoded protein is CASSLSQERATNEKLFF.

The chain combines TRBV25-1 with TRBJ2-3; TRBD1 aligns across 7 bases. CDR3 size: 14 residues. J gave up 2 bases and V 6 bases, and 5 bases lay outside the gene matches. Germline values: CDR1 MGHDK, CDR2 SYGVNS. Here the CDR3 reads CASRRDRPTDTQYF. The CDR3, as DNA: TGTGCCAGCAGACGGGACAGACCCACAGATACGCAGTATTTT.

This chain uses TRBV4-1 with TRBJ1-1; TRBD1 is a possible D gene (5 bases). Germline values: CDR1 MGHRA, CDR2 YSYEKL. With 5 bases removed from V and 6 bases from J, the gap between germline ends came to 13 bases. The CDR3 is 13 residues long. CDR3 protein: CASSSDMIPEAFF. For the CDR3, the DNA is TGCGCCAGCAGCTCGGACATGATCCCTGAAGCTTTCTTT.

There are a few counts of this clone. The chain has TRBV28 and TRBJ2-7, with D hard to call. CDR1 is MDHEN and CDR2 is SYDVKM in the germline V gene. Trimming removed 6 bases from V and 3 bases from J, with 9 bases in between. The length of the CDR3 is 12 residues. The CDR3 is CASSYDNYEQYF. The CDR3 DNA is TGTGCCAGCAGCTACGATAACTACGAGCAGTACTTC.

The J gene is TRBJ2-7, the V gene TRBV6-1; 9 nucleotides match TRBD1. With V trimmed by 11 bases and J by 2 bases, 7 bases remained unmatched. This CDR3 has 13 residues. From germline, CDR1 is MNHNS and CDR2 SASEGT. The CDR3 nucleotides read TGTGCCGTGGACCGGGACAGGGCCTACGAGCAGTACTTC. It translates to CAVDRDRAYEQYF.

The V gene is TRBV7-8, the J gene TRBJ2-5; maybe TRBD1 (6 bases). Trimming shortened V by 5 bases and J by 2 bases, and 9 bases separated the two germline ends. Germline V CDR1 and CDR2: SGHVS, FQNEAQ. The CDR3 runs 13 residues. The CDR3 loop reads CASSPTGQETQYF. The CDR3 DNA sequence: TGTGCCAGCAGCCCGACAGGTCAAGAGACCCAGTACTTC.

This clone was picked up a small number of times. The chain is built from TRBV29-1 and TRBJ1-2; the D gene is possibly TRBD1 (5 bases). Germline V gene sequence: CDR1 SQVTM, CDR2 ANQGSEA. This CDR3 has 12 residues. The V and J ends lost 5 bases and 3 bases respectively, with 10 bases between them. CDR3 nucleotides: TGCAGCGTTCATGGGGACTACTATGGCTACACCTTC. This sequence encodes CSVHGDYYGYTF.